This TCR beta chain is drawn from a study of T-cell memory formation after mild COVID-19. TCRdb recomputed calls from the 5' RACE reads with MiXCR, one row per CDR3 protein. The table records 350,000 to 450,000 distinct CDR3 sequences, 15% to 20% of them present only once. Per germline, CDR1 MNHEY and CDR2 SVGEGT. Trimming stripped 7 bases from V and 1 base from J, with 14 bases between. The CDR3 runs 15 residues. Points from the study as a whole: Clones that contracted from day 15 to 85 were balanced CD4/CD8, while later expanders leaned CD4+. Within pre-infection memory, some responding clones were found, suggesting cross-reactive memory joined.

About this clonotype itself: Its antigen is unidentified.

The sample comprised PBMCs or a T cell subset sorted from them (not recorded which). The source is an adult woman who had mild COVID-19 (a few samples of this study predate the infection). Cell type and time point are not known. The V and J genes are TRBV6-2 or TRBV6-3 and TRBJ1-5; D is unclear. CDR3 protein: CASNPRGASNQPQHF. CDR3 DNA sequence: TGTGCCAGCAACCCCAGAGGAGCCAGCAATCAGCCCCAGCATTTT.